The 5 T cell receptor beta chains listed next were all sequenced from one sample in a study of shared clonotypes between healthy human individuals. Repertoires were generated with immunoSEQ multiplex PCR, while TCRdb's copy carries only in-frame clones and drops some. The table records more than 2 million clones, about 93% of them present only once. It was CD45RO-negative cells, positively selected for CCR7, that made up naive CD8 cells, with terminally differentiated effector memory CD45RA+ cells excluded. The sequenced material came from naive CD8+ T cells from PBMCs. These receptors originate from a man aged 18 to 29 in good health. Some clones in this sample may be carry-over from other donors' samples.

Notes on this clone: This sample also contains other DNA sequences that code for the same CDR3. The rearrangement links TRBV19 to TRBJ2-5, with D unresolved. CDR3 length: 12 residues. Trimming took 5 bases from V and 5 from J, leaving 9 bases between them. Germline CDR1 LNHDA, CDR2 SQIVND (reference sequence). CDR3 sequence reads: CASSPDLETQYF. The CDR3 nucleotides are TGTGCCAGTAGTCCCGATCTGGAGACCCAGTACTTC. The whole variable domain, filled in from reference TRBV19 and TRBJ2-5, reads DGGITQSPKYLFRKEGQNVTLSCEQNLNHDAMYWYRQDPGQGLRLIYYSQIVNDFQKGDIAEGYSVSREKKESFPLTVTSAQKNPTAFYLCASSPDLETQYFGPGTRLLVL.

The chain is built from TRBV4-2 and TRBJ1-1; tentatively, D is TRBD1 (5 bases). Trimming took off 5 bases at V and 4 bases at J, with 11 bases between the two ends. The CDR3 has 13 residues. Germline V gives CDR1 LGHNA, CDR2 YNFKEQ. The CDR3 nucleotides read TGTGCCAGCAGCTTGGCCAGGGCCACTGAAGCTTTCTTT. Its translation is CASSLARATEAFF.

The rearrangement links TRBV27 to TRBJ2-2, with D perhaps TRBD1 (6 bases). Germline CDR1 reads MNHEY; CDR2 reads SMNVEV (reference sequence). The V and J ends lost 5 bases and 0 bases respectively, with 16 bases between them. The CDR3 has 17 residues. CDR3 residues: CASSHDLTGTNTGELFF. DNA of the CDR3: TGTGCCAGCAGTCACGACCTGACAGGAACGAACACCGGGGAGCTGTTTTTT.

The CDR3 spells CASSEYRSTNEKLFF. The CDR3 DNA reads as TGTGCCAGCAGTGAATACCGCTCCACTAATGAAAAACTGTTTTTT. The rearrangement links TRBV2 to TRBJ1-4, with D uncertain. Deletions cut 2 bases from V and 2 bases from J, with 9 bases between. CDR1 is SNHLY and CDR2 is FYNNEI in the germline V gene. The CDR3 has 15 amino acids.

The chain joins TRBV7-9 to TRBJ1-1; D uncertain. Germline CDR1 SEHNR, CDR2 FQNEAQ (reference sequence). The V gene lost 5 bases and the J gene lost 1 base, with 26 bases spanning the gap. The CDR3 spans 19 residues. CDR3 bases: TGTGCCAGCAGCCTAGGATCATTGATATCCGATATGAGGAACACTGAAGCTTTCTTT. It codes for CASSLGSLISDMRNTEAFF.